Listed below are T cell receptor beta chains from one sample, sequenced in a study of cytomegalovirus exposure and HLA in healthy donors. The assay was immunoSEQ multiplex PCR, and TCRdb's table has in-frame clones only and misses some. The sample carries fewer than 140,000 clones, roughly 80% recorded once. The sample was PBMCs. These receptors all stem from a man aged 50 to 60 in good health and CMV-seronegative. CDR3s include the opening cysteine and the closing phenylalanine or tryptophan. Each record gives: clone size, D gene, V gene, J gene, CDR3 DNA, CDR3 protein. D genes are given only for firm matches. A clone size is listed for some rows: how often the clone was seen (once, few, many), or a class if it is expanded.

>-|-|TRBV10-1|TRBJ2-3
TGCGCCAGCAGTGACCGGGGAACAAGAGATACGCAGTATTTT
CASSDRGTRDTQYF
>-|-|TRBV27|TRBJ1-6
TGTGCCAGCAGTTTGAGGGCCCCCGGTTCTCTCCACTTT
CASSLRAPGSLHF
>-|-|TRBV19|TRBJ1-5
TGTGCCAGTAACGAGGATCCCAATTTGGGTCAGCCCCAGCATTTT
CASNEDPNLGQPQHF
>-|-|TRBV6-6|TRBJ1-1
TGTGCCAGCATGCGCGCCACTGAAGCTTTCTTT
CASMRATEAFF
>-|TRBD2|TRBV5-1|TRBJ2-5
TGCGCCAGCAGCGCTAGCGGGGTAGAGACCCAGTACTTC
CASSASGVETQYF
>-|-|TRBV7-8|TRBJ1-4
TGTGCCAGCAGCACTAATCGGTATATAGGTGAAAAACTGTTTTTT
CASSTNRYIGEKLFF
>-|-|TRBV2|TRBJ2-6
TGTGCCAGCAGTGTTGAGTTTTCTGGGGCCAACGTCCTGACTTTC
CASSVEFSGANVLTF
>-|TRBD1|TRBV28|TRBJ1-4
TGTGCCAGCAGTTTATACAGGCGACAGGGGGAAAAACTGTTTTTT
CASSLYRRQGEKLFF
>medium-sized|-|TRBV5-1|TRBJ2-3
TGCGCCAGCAGCCGGGAATCTGCGAGTGATACGCAGTATTTT
CASSRESASDTQYF
>-|-|TRBV7-3|TRBJ2-3
TGTGCCAGCAGCTTAATTCCGGGTGGAGATACGCAGTATTTT
CASSLIPGGDTQYF
>-|-|TRBV7-9|TRBJ2-5
TGTGCCAGCAGCTTAACGGCGGCAGCCCAAGAGACCCAGTACTTC
CASSLTAAAQETQYF
>-|-|TRBV30|TRBJ2-6
TGTGCCTGGAGTGTCCCCGTCCAGGGAACCAACGTCCTGACTTTC
CAWSVPVQGTNVLTF
>once|TRBD1|TRBV2|TRBJ1-5
TGTGCCAGCAGGAGGACAGGGGCGTTTAGCAATCAGCCCCAGCATTTT
CASRRTGAFSNQPQHF
>-|TRBD1|TRBV18|TRBJ1-4
TGTGCCAGCGCGCGACAGGGGGCAAATGAAAAACTGTTTTTT
CASARQGANEKLFF
>few|-|TRBV4-1|TRBJ1-1
TGCGCCAGCAGCCAAGGGGCGGGCGGGGGCTCGGCTTTCTTT
CASSQGAGGGSAFF
>-|-|TRBV10-1|TRBJ2-1
TGCGCCAGCAGTGGCGGAGCCTACAATGAGCAGTTCTTC
CASSGGAYNEQFF
>-|-|TRBV7-9|TRBJ2-3
TGTTCCAGCAGCCAGGACACAGATACGCAGTATTTT
CSSSQDTDTQYF
>-|TRBD1|TRBV5-1|TRBJ1-2
TGCGCCAGCAGCTGGGGACAGGGGATCAGCTATGGCTACACCTTC
CASSWGQGISYGYTF
>few|-|TRBV7-8|TRBJ2-1
TGTGCCAGCAGCCCCGGACAGTACAATGAGCAGTTCTTC
CASSPGQYNEQFF
>-|-|TRBV11-2|TRBJ2-3
TGTGCCAGCAGCTTAGATTGGCCCAACACAGATACGCAGTATTTT
CASSLDWPNTDTQYF
>-|-|TRBV2|TRBJ2-3
TGTGCCAGCAGTGAAAGGACAGATGATACGCAGTATTTT
CASSERTDDTQYF
>-|TRBD1|TRBV2|TRBJ1-6
TGTGCCAGCAGCATGACAGGGGGAGAATCACCCCTCCACTTT
CASSMTGGESPLHF
>-|-|TRBV6-1|TRBJ1-2
TGTGCCAGCAGTGACAGGAATTATGGCTACACCTTC
CASSDRNYGYTF
>-|-|TRBV9|TRBJ1-2
TGTGCCAGCAGCGCCCTGGGAGGGGCCAGGTATGGCTACACCTTC
CASSALGGARYGYTF
>-|TRBD1|TRBV5-1|TRBJ2-1
TGCGCCAGCAGCACCGGGACAGGGGGCAATGAGCAGTTCTTC
CASSTGTGGNEQFF
>once|-|TRBV7-6|TRBJ1-6
TGTGCCAGCAGCTTAGATCGCGGAAATTCACCCCTCCACTTT
CASSLDRGNSPLHF
>-|-|TRBV6-1|TRBJ1-1
TGTGCCAGCAGTCCCCGACTTGACACTGAAGCTTTCTTT
CASSPRLDTEAFF
>-|TRBD1|TRBV19|TRBJ2-5
TGTGCCAGCCGATCGACAGGGTCTGGAGAGACCCAGTACTTC
CASRSTGSGETQYF
>-|TRBD1|TRBV19|TRBJ1-1
TGTGCCAGTAGTACATCCTTCCAGGGGGCGCGAGCTTTCTTT
CASSTSFQGARAFF
>-|-|TRBV7-9|TRBJ1-4
TGTGCCAGCAGCTTAAGGCAGGAAGATGAAAAACTGTTTTTT
CASSLRQEDEKLFF
>-|-|TRBV19|TRBJ2-1
TGTGCCAGTAGACAGGGGGGGTCCTACAATGAGCAGTTCTTC
CASRQGGSYNEQFF
>-|TRBD1|TRBV18|TRBJ1-6
TGTGCCAGCTCCCCGGGACAGAGCTCCTATAATTCACCCCTCCACTTT
CASSPGQSSYNSPLHF
>-|TRBD1|TRBV6-1|TRBJ1-1
TGTGCCAGCAGTGAGCGAGGGGGCGACCTTGAAGCTTTCTTT
CASSERGGDLEAFF
>once|TRBD1|TRBV5-6|TRBJ1-6
TGTGCCAGCAGCTTGGGGGGGACAGGATTTAATTCACCCCTCCACTTT
CASSLGGTGFNSPLHF
>-|TRBD1|TRBV6-1|TRBJ1-2
TGTGCCAGCAGAACCGGGACAGGGGGCGCCTACAGCTACACCTTC
CASRTGTGGAYSYTF
>-|TRBD1|TRBV7-2|TRBJ1-2
TGTGCTAGCAGCCTCGACAGGGGTTATTCCTATGGCTACACCTTC
CASSLDRGYSYGYTF
>-|TRBD2|TRBV7-2|TRBJ2-1
TGTGCCAGCAGCTTAAGCGGGGGGGGCTACAATGAGCAGTTCTTC
CASSLSGGGYNEQFF
>-|TRBD1|TRBV30|TRBJ1-1
TGTGCCTGGAGTACACAGGGGGTCGCTGAAGCTTTCTTT
CAWSTQGVAEAFF
>-|-|TRBV7-9|TRBJ1-6
TGTGCCAGCAGCTCACTGGGAGTGGGTTCACCCCTCCACTTT
CASSSLGVGSPLHF
>-|-|TRBV7-9|TRBJ1-1
TGTGCCAGCAGCTTAGAGCAGAACACTGAAGCTTTCTTT
CASSLEQNTEAFF
>-|-|TRBV15|TRBJ2-1
TGTGCCACCAGCATGAGGACAAGCGGGCCCCCCTACAATGAGCAGTTCTTC
CATSMRTSGPPYNEQFF
>-|TRBD1|TRBV18|TRBJ1-1
TGTGCCAGCTCACCTCGGCAGGGGGCAGTCGGCACTGAAGCTTTCTTT
CASSPRQGAVGTEAFF
>once|-|TRBV5-1|TRBJ1-1
TGCGCCAGCAGCTTGGTGGCACTGAACACTGAAGCTTTCTTT
CASSLVALNTEAFF